This T cell receptor beta chain was documented in a study of blood T cell repertoires in COVID-19 (dated by TCRdb to the early 2020s). In the study overall: The collaborator samples originated in the United States, Italy and Spain and spanned the acute and convalescent phases of COVID-19. The material from the prospective study consisted of cDNA or gDNA derived from T cells, B-cell-depleted T cells, or PBMCs. Deeply sampled blood TCRbeta repertoires from subjects exposed to, actively infected with, or recovered from COVID-19 were included in the dataset. The repertoires were released in a freely available public database intended as a resource for research on the immune response to SARS-CoV-2. Samples came from the ongoing ImmuneRACE study (first 160 participants) plus 1,254 subjects from 6 global collaborators. Nearly every sample came with metadata listing a de-identified subject ID, COVID-19 status, age in years and sex. Where available, HLA class I and class II types were taken from metadata supplied by the sample provider and were not determined by assay-based typing. Here is what the overall study found, with its caveats: The quantity of clinical and demographic metadata differed by source and by participant and was supplied without curation.

The CDR3 spans 14 residues, from the cysteine through the phenylalanine. The read is trimmed to its CDR3 DNA, 42 bases read in frame from base 1. The trim is 10 bases for V and 1 base for J, with a gap of 17 bases between the germline ends. CDR1 LNHDA and CDR2 SQIVND are derived from the germline V gene (reference sequence). Worth noting for this clone: Its target antigen remains unknown. No quality values exist for individual bases; no much larger clone is one base distant.

TCRbeta CDR3 regions were amplified from genomic DNA using the immunoSEQ Assay, a bias-controlled multiplex PCR. From the authors' description of their analysis: The number of nucleated cells in each sample was estimated by amplification of reference gene primers within the assay. To quantify the absolute abundance of each unique TCRbeta CDR3 rearrangement, sequence reads were collapsed and filtered. For each sample, productive Simpson clonality was calculated as the square root of Simpson's diversity index across productive rearrangements. Imported from immuneACCESS, the table was reduced by TCRdb to in-frame sequences with V and J called. These copies leave out some clones; in studies compared against another copy, an unresolved V gene accounts for under half, and the cause of the remainder is not known. That table is the source of V, J and clone size, and D and trimming were worked out from the DNA. In this sample the table shows 100,000 to 150,000 clones, 92% of which occur a single time. The top ten clonotypes cover around 2.1% of the sample.

At one collaborating source in Seattle, patients were enrolled during active infection and were followed longitudinally through the course of disease. Each collaborating institution followed its own protocols to collect whole blood in K2EDTA tubes. For TCRbeta analysis, collaborators shipped samples as frozen whole blood, isolated PBMCs, or DNA extracted from either of those sample types. Sequenced sample: peripheral blood. The rearrangement combines TRBV19 with TRBJ2-7; 6 matching bases give a weak D call of TRBD2. The sequence was obtained from a man between 50 and 59 years old with COVID-19, enrolled during active disease. The CDR3: CATTRDWQSYEQYF. The DNA sequence is given as TGTGCCACGACGCGGGACTGGCAGTCCTACGAGCAGTACTTC.